This TCR beta chain was recovered during a study of cytomegalovirus exposure and HLA in healthy donors. The germline V gene has CDR1 SGHDT and CDR2 YYEEEE. This CDR3 region has 16 residues. V gave up 4 bases and J gave up 0 bases, with 16 bases separating them. Primers included in the PCR were 60 Vbeta and 13 Jbeta primers. Method: immunoSEQ multiplex PCR; TCRdb's copy keeps in-frame clones and lacks some. The sample lists under 200,000 clones; around 82% were seen once. The TCR sequence derives from a man aged 35 to 55 in good health and CMV-seronegative. The genes are TRBV5-6 and TRBJ1-1, with D perhaps matching TRBD1 (5 bases). What was sequenced was PBMCs. In nucleotides, the CDR3 is TGTGCCAGCAGCCGGCAGGGCCTCTTTATGAACACTGAAGCTTTCTTT. It specifies CASSRQGLFMNTEAFF.